One and the same sample provided the 14 T cell receptor beta chains below, sequenced in a study of regulatory T cells in long-lasting Graves disease. Time point denoted: newly diagnosed GD, antithyroid drugs for less than 3 months. Extracted RNA from PBMCs served as the source of the TCR library. iRepertoire HTBI primers and Arm-PCR of CDR3 regions built TCR beta libraries. TCRdb reprocessed the multiplex PCR reads via MiXCR and lists one record per CDR3 protein. The sample includes 520,000 or so distinct CDR3 sequences, more than 10% seen only once; the top ten take roughly 9.3%. These data also featured in a second study, about T cells in Graves' hyperthyroidism and ophthalmopathy.

The source material was peripheral blood mononuclear cells (PBMCs), sampled at new diagnosis, from a patient treated with antithyroid drugs. These receptors were obtained from a woman in her twenties or thirties with Graves disease.

This clonotype showed up many times. The chain is built from TRBV29-1 and TRBJ2-1; perhaps TRBD1 as D (6 bases). Germline V gene data show CDR1 as SQVTM and CDR2 as ANQGSEA. The ends were cut back, 6 bases at V and 15 bases at J, with 21 bases in the middle. The CDR3 contains 12 residues. CDR3 bases: TGCAGCGTCGCCCCGGTCCTGGGGGCTTCGTTCTTC. It encodes CSVAPVLGASFF.

This clonotype was observed many times. This chain links TRBV20-1 with TRBJ2-4; the match to TRBD2 covers 9 bases. The CDR3 has 14 residues. Germline-derived CDR1 and CDR2 are DFQATT and SNEGSKA (reference sequence). With V trimmed by 0 bases and J by 9 bases, 6 bases remained unmatched. DNA for the CDR3: TGCAGTGCTAGAGATGCACTAGCGGGCAGCATTCAGTACTTC. Its translation is CSARDALAGSIQYF.

This clonotype was observed a few times. A read error may account for a junction end that differs from germline. V is TRBV7-2 and J is TRBJ1-6; TRBD1 is a possible D gene (6 bases). CDR1 and CDR2 (germline): SGHTA, FQGNSA. This CDR3 contains 16 residues. DNA for the CDR3: TGTGCCAGCAACTTATTTTTCGGGGGGCCAGATTCACCCCTCCACTTT. The encoded protein is CASNLFFGGPDSPLHF.

In its sample, this clonotype was seen a few times. V is TRBV15 and J is TRBJ2-1; TRBD2 matches 10 bases. Germline CDR1 and CDR2: LNHNV and YYDKDF (reference sequence). This CDR3 has 13 amino acids. The V and J ends lost 3 bases and 9 bases, in that order; junction bases with no gene match: 2. CDR3 nucleotide sequence: TGTGCCACCAGCAGTCGGACTAGCGGTGAGCAGTTCTTC. Amino acid sequence: CATSSRTSGEQFF.

This clonotype came up many times. The chain links TRBV15 to TRBJ2-5, with D perhaps assigned TRBD1 or TRBD2 (5 bases each). CDR1 and CDR2 from the germline V gene are LNHNV and YYDKDF (reference sequence). Trimming shortened V by 1 base and J by 1 base, and 10 bases separated the two germline ends. The CDR3 totals 15 residues. DNA for the CDR3: TGTGCCACCAGCAGAGCCGGGACCCCCCAAGAGACCCAGTACTTC. It translates to CATSRAGTPQETQYF.

This chain joins TRBV6-1 and TRBJ1-6; TRBD1 matches 8 bases. Germline CDR1 and CDR2: MNHNS and SASEGT. CDR3 size: 13 residues. CDR3 region: CAVQDRGRTPLHF. In DNA, the CDR3 is TGTGCGGTACAAGACAGGGGAAGAACACCCCTCCACTTT.

This clonotype was seen repeatedly, ten times or more. The rearrangement joins TRBV7-2 to TRBJ2-3, with D possibly TRBD2 on 5 matching bases. The V end was cut by 10 bases, the J end by 2 bases, with 13 bases between. CDR3 length: 13 amino acids. The germline V gene encodes CDR1 SGHTA and CDR2 FQGNSA. The CDR3 DNA sequence: TGTGCCACCGACGAGGACTCCACAGATACGCAGTATTTT. This sequence encodes CATDEDSTDTQYF.

Worth noting for this clonotype: A much larger clone differs from this one at a single base, so this may be a read error. This sequence joins TRBV30 and TRBJ1-1; D unresolved. The germline V gene encodes CDR1 GTSNPN and CDR2 SVGIG (reference sequence). V lost 5 bases to trimming and J lost 0 bases, with 7 bases between them. The CDR3 loop spans 12 amino acids. CDR3 loop: CAWGWLNTEAFF. Written as DNA, the CDR3 is TGTGCCTGGGGATGGCTGAACACTGAAGCTTTCTTT.

About this clonotype: A much larger clone differs from this one at a single base, so this may be a read error. The V call is TRBV19, the J call TRBJ1-1; D possibly corresponds to TRBD1 (5 bases). Germline V gene data show CDR1 as LNHDA and CDR2 as SQIVND (reference sequence). The CDR3 contains 14 residues. DNA of the CDR3: TGTGTCAGTAGCCGGTTGGGGGGTAACACTGAAGCTTTCTTT. Encoded protein: CVSSRLGGNTEAFF.

The genes are TRBV7-9 and TRBJ2-7, with D possibly matching TRBD2 (5 bases). The CDR3 consists of 14 residues. Germline loops: CDR1 SEHNR, CDR2 FQNEAQ (reference sequence). V was clipped by 6 bases and J by 3 bases, with 15 bases between them. CDR3 sequence: CASRAGMGSYEQYF. The CDR3 DNA reads TGTGCCAGCAGGGCGGGCATGGGAAGCTACGAGCAGTACTTC.

This clonotype was detected ten times or more. This chain links TRBV12-3 or TRBV12-4 with TRBJ2-1, with 9 nucleotides matching TRBD2. The CDR3 loop spans 14 amino acids. The trim removed 3 bases at V and 9 bases at J, leaving 6 bases unmatched. CDR3 DNA sequence: TGTGCCAGCAGTTTCGGCGGGAGGGCCGCTGAGCAGTTCTTC. Residues: CASSFGGRAAEQFF.

This chain connects TRBV7-9 to TRBJ1-1; the D gene is possibly TRBD1 (5 bases). Trimming removed 3 bases from V and 5 bases from J, with 13 bases in between. CDR3 length: 14 amino acids. Germline loops: CDR1 SEHNR, CDR2 FQNEAQ (reference sequence). The CDR3 bases are TGTGCCAGCAGCTTCGGGGGAAGTGTGACTGAAGCTTTCTTT. This encodes CASSFGGSVTEAFF.

The table lists this clonotype with many counts. This chain joins TRBV12-3 or TRBV12-4 and TRBJ1-4; a possible D gene is TRBD1 (6 bases). The CDR3 is 15 residues long. V dropped 2 bases and J dropped 7 bases, with 14 bases sitting between them. The CDR3 spells CASSLKGVLGEKLFF. Here the CDR3 DNA reads TGTGCCAGCAGTTTAAAGGGGGTCCTTGGTGAAAAACTGTTTTTT.

The chain employs TRBV4-3 and TRBJ2-1, with 9 bases identical to TRBD2. V shed 2 bases, J shed 6 bases, and the junction held 5 bases outside the gene matches. Looked up from germline, CDR1 is LGHNA and CDR2 is YSLEER. The CDR3 consists of 15 residues. The CDR3 bases are TGCGCCAGCAGCCAACTAGCGGGGATTGGCAATGAGCAGTTCTTC. Amino acids: CASSQLAGIGNEQFF.